The clone carrying this T cell receptor beta chain was found a few times. TCRdb ran MiXCR on the RT-PCR reads and lists one entry per CDR3 protein. Counted here are about 700,000 distinct CDR3 sequences, 14% occurring once; the ten biggest clones make up 3% to 4.5%. This TCR derives from a female donor in good health, serving as a healthy control. Sequencing was carried out using memory CD4+ T cells from blood.

The CDR3 DNA reads as TGTGCCAGCAGCGGTAGTCTTCTGGCAGATACGCAGTATTTT. Protein product: CASSGSLLADTQYF. The rearrangement joins TRBV5-4 to TRBJ2-3; D gene uncertain. Germline V gene lookup returns CDR1 SGHNT and CDR2 YYREEE (reference sequence). The germline V and J ends were trimmed by 4 bases and 4 bases, with 13 bases remaining between them. CDR3 length equals 14 residues.